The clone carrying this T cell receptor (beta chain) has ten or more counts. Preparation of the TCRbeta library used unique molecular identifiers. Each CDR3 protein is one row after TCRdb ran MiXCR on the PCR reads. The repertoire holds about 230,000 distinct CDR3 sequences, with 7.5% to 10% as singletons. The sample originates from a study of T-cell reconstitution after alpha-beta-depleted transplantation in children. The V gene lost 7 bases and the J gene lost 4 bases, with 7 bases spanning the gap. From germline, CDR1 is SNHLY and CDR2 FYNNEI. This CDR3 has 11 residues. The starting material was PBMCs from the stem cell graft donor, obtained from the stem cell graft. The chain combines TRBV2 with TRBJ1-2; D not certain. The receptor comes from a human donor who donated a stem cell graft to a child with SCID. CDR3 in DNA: TGTGCCAGCACGAACATCTATGGCTACACCTTC. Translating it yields CASTNIYGYTF. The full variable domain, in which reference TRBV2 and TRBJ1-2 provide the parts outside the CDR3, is EPEVTQTPSHQVTQMGQEVILRCVPISNHLYFYWYRQILGQKVEFLVSFYNNEISEKSEIFDDQFSVERPDGSNFTLKIRSTKLEDSAMYFCASTNIYGYTFGSGTRLTVV.